Below are 15 T cell receptor beta chains sequenced from a single sample in a study of T cell responses to AZD1222 COVID-19 vaccine (dated by TCRdb to the early 2020s). The sample's time point, from its label and the paper: about 28 days (+/-7) after the second vaccine dose. The library relied on the immunoSEQ multiplex PCR assay. TCRdb mirrors the immuneACCESS table, restricted to in-frame sequences. Some clones are absent from its copies; in checked studies, under half trace to an unresolved V gene, and the reason for the others is unknown. This sample comprises 150,000 to 180,000 clones, 90% to 95% of them detected only once. Jointly, the top ten make up about 1.6% of the sample. Source: peripheral blood, taken 28 days after the second AZD1222 dose. The source of these receptors is an adult who received the AZD1222 COVID-19 vaccine.

The rearrangement links TRBV13 to TRBJ2-3; 12 bases map to TRBD2. Germline CDR1 is PRHDT and CDR2 is FYEKMQ (reference sequence). The CDR3 spans 16 residues. V dropped 4 bases and J dropped 4; count of bases not matched to a gene: 6. DNA of the CDR3: TGTGCCAGCAGCTCACAGACTAGCGGGAGTCCAGATACGCAGTATTTT. It yields the protein CASSSQTSGSPDTQYF.

This chain links TRBV24-1 with TRBJ2-7; 7 bases are a match to TRBD1. The CDR3 sequence is 16 residues long. Germline CDR1 and CDR2: KGHDR and SFDVKD. V dropped 3 bases and J dropped 2; count of bases not matched to a gene: 9. The CDR3 here is CATSDHVGTAPYEQYF. The CDR3 DNA reads as TGTGCCACCAGTGATCACGTCGGGACAGCTCCCTACGAGCAGTACTTC.

CDR3 nucleotide sequence: TGTGCCACTAAGACAGGCTATGGCTACACCTTC. Translating it yields CATKTGYGYTF. This chain links TRBV6-5 with TRBJ1-2; TRBD1 is a possible D gene (6 bases). There are 11 residues in the CDR3. In germline, CDR1 is MNHEY, CDR2 SVGAGI. Trimming removed 10 bases from V and 4 bases from J, with 10 bases in between.

The rearrangement links TRBV7-9 to TRBJ1-1; the match to TRBD1 covers 7 bases. CDR1 and CDR2 from the germline V gene are SEHNR and FQNEAQ (reference sequence). CDR3 length: 14 residues. With V trimmed by 2 bases and J by 5 bases, 5 bases remained unmatched. CDR3 nucleotides: TGTGCCAGCAGCTTATTACCGACAGGGACTGAAGCTTTCTTT. It codes for CASSLLPTGTEAFF.

The V gene is TRBV6-4, the J gene TRBJ2-7, with D maybe TRBD1 (6 bases). Trimming cost V 4 bases and J 4 bases, with 14 bases left between them. CDR3 length equals 14 residues. Germline-derived CDR1 and CDR2 are MRHNA and SNTAGT. The CDR3 DNA is TGTGCCAGCAGTGCCGGGACACCCTCTTACGAGCAGTACTTC. Translated, it gives CASSAGTPSYEQYF.

This clone was recorded only once. The chain links TRBV5-4 to TRBJ1-1; D is ambiguous. Germline CDR1 reads SGHNT; CDR2 reads YYREEE (reference sequence). The V end was cut by 4 bases, the J end by 4 bases, with 14 bases between. There are 14 residues in the CDR3. As DNA, the CDR3 is TGTGCCAGCAGCCCTCTAGACATGACCACTGAAGCTTTCTTT. It encodes CASSPLDMTTEAFF.

Concerning this clone itself: One end of the junction does not line up with germline, which may come from a read error. The CDR3 sequence: CAWSVSNRVIF. CDR3 nucleotides: TGTGCCTGGAGCGTTTCGAACAGGGTAATTTTT. The chain employs TRBV30 and TRBJ2-3, with D tentatively TRBD1 (6 bases). Germline CDR1 GTSNPN, CDR2 SVGIG (reference sequence). The CDR3 spans 11 residues.

The chain combines TRBV7-6 with TRBJ2-1; 15 bases are a match to TRBD2. V trimming: 4 bases; J trimming: 10 bases; junction bases outside the gene matches: 5. Germline loops: CDR1 SGHVS, CDR2 FNYEAQ. The CDR3 is 15 amino acids. CDR3 DNA sequence: TGTGCCAGCAGCTCCGGACTAGCGGGAGGGCGGGAGCAGTTCTTC. This sequence encodes CASSSGLAGGREQFF.

The rearrangement links TRBV6-5 to TRBJ1-1; D is unresolved. V was trimmed by 6 bases and J by 11 bases, leaving 16 bases between them. This CDR3 has 12 residues. Germline CDR1 is MNHEY and CDR2 is SVGAGI. CDR3 amino acids: CASSPAGPQAFF. CDR3 DNA sequence: TGTGCCAGCAGCCCCGCTGGGCCTCAGGCTTTCTTT.

This chain connects TRBV30 to TRBJ2-1; D is perhaps TRBD2 (5 bases). Per germline, CDR1 GTSNPN and CDR2 SVGIG (reference sequence). The CDR3 has 13 residues. Trimming removed 5 bases at V and 3 bases at J, with 11 bases between. The chain's CDR3 is CAWARTYYNEQFF. CDR3 nucleotides: TGTGCCTGGGCCCGGACTTACTACAATGAGCAGTTCTTC.

This chain uses TRBV5-1 with TRBJ2-7; no firm D call. Germline values: CDR1 SGHRS, CDR2 YFSETQ. The CDR3 runs 15 residues. The V and J ends lost 0 bases and 1 base respectively, with 11 bases between them. CDR3 in amino acids: CASSLVRARSYEQYF. Here the CDR3 DNA reads TGCGCCAGCAGCTTGGTTAGGGCTCGGTCCTACGAGCAGTACTTC.

The chain links TRBV28 to TRBJ2-7, with 9 bases lining up with TRBD1. From germline, CDR1 is MDHEN and CDR2 SYDVKM. V dropped 8 bases and J dropped 11; count of bases not matched to a gene: 10. CDR3 length: 12 amino acids. This chain's CDR3 is CASGQGSSEEYF. The CDR3 DNA sequence: TGTGCCAGCGGACAGGGGTCTAGCGAAGAGTACTTC.

The rearrangement links TRBV20-1 to TRBJ2-1; 7 nucleotides agree with TRBD2. There are 11 residues in the CDR3. The V gene end was trimmed by 5 bases and the J gene end by 13 bases; junction bases not matched to a gene: 8. CDR1 is DFQATT, CDR2 SNEGSKA, per germline (reference sequence). This CDR3 is CSAAPGGYQFF. DNA for the CDR3: TGCAGTGCTGCTCCGGGGGGTTACCAGTTCTTC.

The V gene is TRBV28, the J gene TRBJ1-4; D remains unclear. V was shortened by 3 bases and J by 4 bases, with 6 bases between the two germline ends. The CDR3 has 13 amino acids. CDR1 is MDHEN and CDR2 is SYDVKM in the germline V gene. Here the CDR3 reads CASSFQINEKLFF. Written as DNA, the CDR3 is TGTGCCAGCAGTTTTCAGATTAATGAAAAACTGTTTTTT.

CDR3 DNA sequence: TGTGCTAGTGTGTATGGCGGGGGTCTCAATGAGCAGTTCTTC. Amino acids: CASVYGGGLNEQFF. The rearrangement uses TRBV12-5 and TRBJ2-1; TRBD2 aligns across 7 bases. The length of the CDR3 is 14 residues. Looked up from germline, CDR1 is LGHNT and CDR2 is FRNRAP. The trim removed 7 bases at V and 6 bases at J, leaving 9 bases unmatched.